The next 21 T cell receptor beta chains were all read from a single sample in a study of T cells after yellow fever vaccination. MiXCR was run by TCRdb on the 5' RACE reads, yielding one entry per CDR3 protein. Among hundreds of thousands of distinct CDR3 sequences listed, around 13% were seen once. Sequences were derived from CD4+ T cells sorted from PBMCs, sampled 15 days after the yellow fever booster vaccination. The origin of the receptors is a man between 18 and 35 years old who received the YFV17D yellow fever vaccine.

This clonotype came up many times. V and J are TRBV9 and TRBJ2-7, with TRBD2 as a possible D gene (5 bases). CDR1 and CDR2 (germline): SGDLS, YYNGEE. The ends were cut back, 4 bases at V and 7 bases at J, with 15 bases in the middle. This CDR3 region has 13 residues. CDR3 coding DNA: TGTGCCAGCAGCCCTAACCCGGGGTTGGAGCAGTACTTC. Residues: CASSPNPGLEQYF.

The chain is built from TRBV28 and TRBJ2-1; D gene uncertain. V lost 4 bases and J lost 0, with 13 bases in between. Looked up from germline, CDR1 is MDHEN and CDR2 is SYDVKM. This CDR3 is built from 16 residues. CDR3: CASSWYRQSSYNEQFF. CDR3 DNA sequence: TGTGCCAGCAGTTGGTACCGGCAGAGCTCCTACAATGAGCAGTTCTTC.

The gene calls are TRBV6-2 or TRBV6-3 and TRBJ1-5, with 8 bases identical to TRBD1. This CDR3 is built from 15 residues. Germline lookup yields CDR1 MNHEY and CDR2 SVGEGT. V dropped 5 bases and J dropped 6; count of bases not matched to a gene: 9. CDR3 nucleotides: TGTGCCAGCAGTACCAGGGGGCGCATCCCTCAGCCCCAGCATTTT. Its protein product is CASSTRGRIPQPQHF.

Many counts were recorded for this clonotype. This chain links TRBV5-1 with TRBJ2-1; D may be TRBD1 (5 bases). Germline V gene data show CDR1 as SGHRS and CDR2 as YFSETQ. V was cut by 6 bases and J by 5 bases, with 15 bases left in between. This CDR3 comprises 14 residues. The CDR3 DNA is TGCGCCAGCAATCTGCAGGGTTTCGACAATGAGCAGTTCTTC. It specifies CASNLQGFDNEQFF.

The genes are TRBV6-5 and TRBJ2-7, with TRBD1 matching 8 bases. Germline CDR1 reads MNHEY; CDR2 reads SVGAGI. V lost 0 bases and J lost 3; bases outside the gene matches: 7. The CDR3 has 16 residues. The CDR3 here is CASSYSSGQGGYEQYF. DNA of the CDR3: TGTGCCAGCAGTTACTCGTCCGGACAGGGAGGCTACGAGCAGTACTTC.

A few counts support this clonotype. The chain links TRBV9 to TRBJ1-2; D remains ambiguous. There are 12 residues in the CDR3. Germline CDR1 is SGDLS and CDR2 is YYNGEE. V lost 1 base and J lost 8, with 9 bases in between. The CDR3 protein is CASSVSESGYTF. In nucleotides, the CDR3 is TGTGCCAGCAGCGTATCCGAGTCGGGCTACACCTTC. The full variable domain, rest sourced from reference TRBV9 and TRBJ1-2, is DSGVTQTPKHLITATGQRVTLRCSPRSGDLSVYWYQQSLDQGLQFLIQYYNGEERAKGNILERFSAQQFPDLHSELNLSSLELGDSALYFCASSVSESGYTFGSGTRLTVV.

Only a few counts were recorded for this clonotype. The chain carries TRBV7-2 and TRBJ2-7; D may be TRBD1 or TRBD2 (5 bases each). Trimming cost V 2 bases and J 0 bases, with 14 bases left between them. Germline loops: CDR1 SGHTA, CDR2 FQGNSA. The CDR3 has 16 amino acids. This CDR3 is CASSLSGAGFSYEQYF. CDR3 coding DNA: TGTGCCAGCAGCTTATCTGGGGCGGGCTTCTCCTACGAGCAGTACTTC.

This clonotype has just a few counts. The V call is TRBV7-9, the J call TRBJ2-3; D may be TRBD1 or TRBD2 (6 bases each). Trimming stripped 5 bases from V and 0 bases from J, with 27 bases between. This CDR3 region has 20 residues. CDR1 and CDR2 from the germline V gene are SEHNR and FQNEAQ (reference sequence). DNA of the CDR3: TGTGCCAGCAGCACCTCCGTACGGGAGCAGGGCAGGGGAAGCACAGATACGCAGTATTTT. This sequence encodes CASSTSVREQGRGSTDTQYF.

This clonotype has ten or more counts. This chain uses TRBV5-1 with TRBJ2-5; D may be TRBD2 (6 bases). The germline V gene encodes CDR1 SGHRS and CDR2 YFSETQ. Trimming left V 1 base short and J 3 bases short, with 16 bases between. This CDR3 spans 16 amino acids. CDR3 nucleotides: TGCGCCAGCAGCTTGATTCCCGGGGGAGGTGAAGAGACCCAGTACTTC. It yields the protein CASSLIPGGGEETQYF.

This clonotype came up a few times. The chain links TRBV7-2 to TRBJ2-3; 9 positions agree with TRBD1. The CDR3 has 14 residues. Germline V gene data show CDR1 as SGHTA and CDR2 as FQGNSA. V lost 4 bases and J lost 5; bases outside the gene matches: 4. This chain's CDR3 is CASSSDRGLDTQYF. The CDR3, as DNA: TGTGCCAGCAGCTCCGACAGGGGGTTAGATACGCAGTATTTT.

The chain couples TRBV10-3 to TRBJ2-3; 10 nucleotides align to TRBD1. The CDR3 runs to 17 residues. Germline CDR1 is ENHRY and CDR2 is SYGVKD. Trimming at V came to 0 bases and at J to 1 base, leaving 4 bases not matched to a gene. The CDR3 sequence: CAISESLGQGRTDTQYF. The CDR3 nucleotides read TGTGCCATCAGTGAGTCGTTGGGACAGGGGCGCACAGATACGCAGTATTTT.

The rearrangement joins TRBV19 to TRBJ1-2, with 7 positions matching TRBD1. This CDR3 has 13 amino acids. Germline assignment: CDR1 LNHDA and CDR2 SQIVND (reference sequence). The V segment lost 3 bases and the J segment 7 bases; nucleotides outside the gene matches: 5. The DNA for the CDR3 is TGTGCCAGTAGTATCGAAAGGGGGCTTGGCTACACCTTC. Translating it yields CASSIERGLGYTF.

This CDR3 reads CASRAHPGTGTRNNQPQHF. DNA of the CDR3: TGTGCAAGTCGCGCCCACCCCGGGACAGGGACAAGGAACAATCAGCCCCAGCATTTT. The J gene is TRBJ1-5, the V gene TRBV12-2; the DNA was not compared with TRBD1, the D call given in the table. TRBV12-2 has pseudogene status. The CDR3 consists of 19 residues.

This clonotype was seen a few times. V gene TRBV7-2 combines with J gene TRBJ2-3; D call uncertain. Trimming left V 0 bases short and J 4 bases short, with 5 bases between. The CDR3 has 13 amino acids. Per germline, CDR1 SGHTA and CDR2 FQGNSA. CDR3 region: CASSLAEPDTQYF. The CDR3 DNA reads as TGTGCCAGCAGCTTAGCGGAGCCAGATACGCAGTATTTT.

This clonotype was counted only a few times. This sequence joins TRBV6-5 and TRBJ1-2, with a possible D match to TRBD1 (5 bases). The CDR3 sequence is 14 residues long. V shed 2 bases and J shed 5 bases, with 12 bases lying between them. From germline, CDR1 is MNHEY and CDR2 SVGAGI. The CDR3 here is CASSYRMGDYGYTF. CDR3 nucleotides: TGTGCCAGCAGTTACCGGATGGGGGATTATGGCTACACCTTC.

The V gene is TRBV6-5, the J gene TRBJ2-1; possibly TRBD2 for D (6 bases). The CDR3 is made up of 15 amino acids. In germline, CDR1 is MNHEY, CDR2 SVGAGI. V shed 2 bases and J shed 4 bases, with 12 bases lying between them. The CDR3 DNA sequence: TGTGCCAGCAGTTACGCTGCGGGGACGTACAATGAGCAGTTCTTC. Its protein is CASSYAAGTYNEQFF.

This clonotype came up a few times. J is TRBJ1-5 and V is TRBV12-3 or TRBV12-4; 9 bases align to TRBD1. The CDR3 consists of 12 residues. The V gene end was trimmed by 9 bases and the J gene end by 6 bases; junction bases not matched to a gene: 3. CDR3 loop: CASRTGAQPQHF. The DNA for the CDR3 is TGTGCCAGTCGGACAGGGGCTCAGCCCCAGCATTTT.

The V call is TRBV20-1, the J call TRBJ2-5; 9 bases align to TRBD2. Trimming cost V 0 bases and J 2 bases; bases outside gene matches: 13. The CDR3 spans 18 residues. Germline CDR1 DFQATT, CDR2 SNEGSKA (reference sequence). This chain's CDR3 is CSARDLLAGGFTQETQYF. DNA for the CDR3: TGCAGTGCTAGAGATTTGTTGGCGGGGGGGTTCACACAAGAGACCCAGTACTTC.

J is TRBJ1-1 and V is TRBV29-1; tentatively, D is TRBD1 (5 bases). Trimming left V 6 bases short and J 8 bases short, with 13 bases between. CDR1 and CDR2 (germline): SQVTM, ANQGSEA. This CDR3 comprises 11 residues. The CDR3 spells CSVSWGGEAFF. Here the CDR3 DNA reads TGCAGCGTCTCATGGGGGGGGGAAGCTTTCTTT.

In its sample, this clonotype was seen a few times. The rearrangement uses TRBV6-5 and TRBJ1-2; tentative D call: TRBD1 (6 bases). This CDR3 has 19 amino acids. The germline V and J ends were trimmed by 7 bases and 4 bases, with 31 bases remaining between them. Germline CDR1 MNHEY, CDR2 SVGAGI. CDR3 sequence reads: CASTSTTEGGPGWSYGYTF. The CDR3 region has the DNA TGTGCCAGCACCTCCACCACTGAGGGGGGCCCTGGGTGGAGCTATGGCTACACCTTC.

The chain is built from TRBV7-8 and TRBJ2-1; D is perhaps TRBD2 (6 bases). The CDR3 is 15 amino acids. The V end lost 0 bases, the J end lost 3 bases, and 9 bases lay between the germline ends. The germline V gene encodes CDR1 SGHVS and CDR2 FQNEAQ. CDR3 sequence: CASSLARGNYNEQFF. The CDR3 bases are TGTGCCAGCAGCTTAGCGCGGGGCAACTACAATGAGCAGTTCTTC.